This TCR beta chain was found in a study of cytomegalovirus exposure and HLA in healthy donors. Trimming cost V 7 bases and J 3 bases, with 14 bases left between them. Germline CDR1 reads MNHNS; CDR2 reads SASEGT. CDR3 size: 14 residues. Whole-study findings and limits: Cytomegalovirus status was reportedly diagnosed by the classifier with high sensitivity and specificity.

This PCR relied on a set of 60 Vbeta primers and 13 Jbeta primers. Produced via immunoSEQ multiplex PCR; TCRdb's table is partial and in-frame only. Of roughly 130,000 clones in the sample, around 74% were seen once. Remarks on this clone: Its antigen is as yet unknown.

This rearrangement joins TRBV6-1 to TRBJ2-3; D is perhaps TRBD2 (7 bases). The specimen sequenced was PBMCs. The origin of this receptor is a woman aged 45-60 years in good health and CMV-seropositive. The CDR3 spells CASIEGGITDTQYF. The CDR3 region has the DNA TGTGCCAGCATTGAGGGGGGGATAACAGATACGCAGTATTTT.